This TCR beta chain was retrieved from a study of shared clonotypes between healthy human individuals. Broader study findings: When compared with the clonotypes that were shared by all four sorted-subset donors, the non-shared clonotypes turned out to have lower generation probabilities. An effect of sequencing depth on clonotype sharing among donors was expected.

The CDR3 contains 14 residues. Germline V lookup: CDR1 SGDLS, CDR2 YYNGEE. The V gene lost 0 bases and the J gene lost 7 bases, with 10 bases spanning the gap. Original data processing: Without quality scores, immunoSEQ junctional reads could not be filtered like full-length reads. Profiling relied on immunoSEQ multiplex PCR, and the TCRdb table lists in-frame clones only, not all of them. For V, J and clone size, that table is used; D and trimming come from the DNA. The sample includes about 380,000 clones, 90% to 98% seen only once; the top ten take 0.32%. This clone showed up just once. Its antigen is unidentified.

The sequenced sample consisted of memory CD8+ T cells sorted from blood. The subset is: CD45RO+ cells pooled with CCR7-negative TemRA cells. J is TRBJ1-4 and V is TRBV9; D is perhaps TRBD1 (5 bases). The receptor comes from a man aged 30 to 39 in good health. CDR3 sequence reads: CASSVGGQAEKLFF. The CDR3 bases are TGTGCCAGCAGCGTAGGTGGACAAGCTGAAAAACTGTTTTTT.